What follows is one T cell receptor (beta chain) and its context. In its sample, this clonotype was seen many times. Its antigen target is currently unknown. No per-base quality is available; no much larger clone lies one base away. The TCR beta CDR3 regions were amplified from the RNA transcripts. A first-round RT-PCR of the TCR CDR3 used the HTBI primer set with the Qiagen OneStep RT-PCR kit. A second multiplex PCR round built the libraries, followed by size selection and purification. Sequencing of the libraries was done on an Illumina HiSeq2000 using paired-end 100 bp reads. Per the authors' processing: SOAPnuke was used to process the raw data, removing reads that contained adapters or uncalled bases, had a mean Phred below 15, or lacked an exact match to the constant primer or identifier. COPE v1.2.5 was used to merge high-quality paired reads, and clonotypes were defined as unique nucleotide sequences. MiTCR v1.1 was used to align clonotypes to the IMGT TRBV, TRBD and TRBJ reference segments. Analysis was restricted to V-J combinations with a frequency above 0.0001, which covered approximately 99% of repertoires. A TCS score was defined as the ratio of F50 (clonal expansion) to E x V (chaos), with BLOSUM62-based TCRdist applied between CDR3 peptides within each V-J. Welch's t-statistics and random forest reduced around 520 V-J features to some 14, which were used in a naive Bayes classifier (R e1071). Using fastp trimming at Q25 and MiXCR clonotype assembly, TCRdb reanalyzed the public sequencing data and kept in-frame beta chains. Rows matching on CDR3 protein sequence are summarized as one entry with the most common DNA and genes. These V and J calls are TCRdb output, not the study's own analysis. In this sample the table shows around 600,000 distinct CDR3 sequences, less than 20% of which occur a single time. Of the sample, about 7% is held by the ten largest clones.

The data originate from a study of T cells in Graves' hyperthyroidism and ophthalmopathy (dated by TCRdb to the late 2010s). In the study overall: Peripheral blood was collected at initial diagnosis, before any treatment. To identify TCR V-J signatures that set the groups apart, the researchers used a discovery cohort of 100 patients, made up of 40 to 45 with Graves' ophthalmopathy and about 60 with stable Graves' hyperthyroidism. Prospective prediction of ophthalmopathy was tested in an independent validation cohort of 18 to 20 hyperthyroidism patients and 17 patients who later progressed to ophthalmopathy. The 90 or so discovery patients were randomly split 7:3 into training and test sets. In addition, the study compared T-cell repertoires in thyroid tissue and in blood from 6 or 7 Graves' hyperthyroidism patients. After blood sampling, hyperthyroidism patients were treated with methimazole at a starting dose of 30 mg daily, and ophthalmopathy patients were treated with high-dose intravenous methylprednisolone. The paper reports TCR Vbeta CDR3 sequencing of more than 120 peripheral blood samples: some 41 ophthalmopathy, about 75 hyperthyroidism and around 17 progressor patients. What the study reported, not specific to this receptor: Most expanded thyroid clonotypes (frequency above 0.001) were also detected in blood, suggesting blood repertoires may reflect thyroid immune responses. In cross-validation, a model built on a 13 V-J signature told ophthalmopathy apart from stable hyperthyroidism with less than 90% sensitivity and roughly 82% specificity, and in testing the same model reached 80%/75%. Sample size was not statistically predetermined, and blinding of investigators to group allocation was not performed. In validation, progression to ophthalmopathy was predicted by the model with about 70% sensitivity and approximately 78% specificity, a median of about 6.8 months before onset.

Spanning cysteine to phenylalanine, the CDR3 consists of 13 amino acids. Solely the CDR3 DNA is kept, with 39 bases framed from the first base. Deletion took 4 bases off V and 5 bases off J, with a span of 11 bases between the germline ends. CDR1 and CDR2, per the germline V gene, are SNHLY and FYNNEI. Stable Graves' hyperthyroidism was defined as no progression to ophthalmopathy during 18 months of follow-up. Hyperthyroidism patients were newly diagnosed, had a disease duration of under 2 months, and were aged 18 to 65 years. Any patient with an uncontrolled infection, another autoimmune disease, pregnancy or lactation was excluded. Diagnoses were established on the basis of clinical symptoms, serum thyroxine and TRAb, thyroid ultrasound, and orbital computed tomography. PBMCs were isolated from 8 to 10 ml of fresh peripheral blood by Ficoll-Paque density gradient centrifugation. Trizol reagent was used to extract total RNA, and RNA quality was then checked on an Agilent 2100 Bioanalyzer.

Sequenced input: blood. The sequence was collected from a woman younger than 45 with Graves' hyperthyroidism. The sequence links TRBV2 to TRBJ1-1, with an unclear D gene assignment. Here is the DNA: TGTGCCAGCAGTGTTAGAGTGGGGACTGAAGCTTTCTTT. This is translated as CASSVRVGTEAFF.